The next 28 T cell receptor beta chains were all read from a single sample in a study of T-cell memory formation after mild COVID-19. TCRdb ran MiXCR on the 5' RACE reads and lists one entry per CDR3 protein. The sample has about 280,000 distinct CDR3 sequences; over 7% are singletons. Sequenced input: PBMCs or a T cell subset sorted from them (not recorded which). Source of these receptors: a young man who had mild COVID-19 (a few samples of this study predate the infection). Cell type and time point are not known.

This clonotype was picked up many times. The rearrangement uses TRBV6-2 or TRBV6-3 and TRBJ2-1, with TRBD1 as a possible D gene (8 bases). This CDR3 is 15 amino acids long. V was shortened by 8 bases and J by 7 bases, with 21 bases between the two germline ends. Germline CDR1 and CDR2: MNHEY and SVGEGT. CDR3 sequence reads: CASLKPDRGGNEQFF. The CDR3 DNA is TGTGCCAGCCTGAAACCAGACAGGGGAGGGAATGAGCAGTTCTTC.

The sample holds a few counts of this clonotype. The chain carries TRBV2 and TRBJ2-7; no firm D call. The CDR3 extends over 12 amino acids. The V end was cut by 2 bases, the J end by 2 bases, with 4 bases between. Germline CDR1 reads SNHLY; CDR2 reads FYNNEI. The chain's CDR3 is CASSERAYEQYF. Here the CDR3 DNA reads TGTGCCAGCAGTGAACGGGCCTACGAGCAGTACTTC.

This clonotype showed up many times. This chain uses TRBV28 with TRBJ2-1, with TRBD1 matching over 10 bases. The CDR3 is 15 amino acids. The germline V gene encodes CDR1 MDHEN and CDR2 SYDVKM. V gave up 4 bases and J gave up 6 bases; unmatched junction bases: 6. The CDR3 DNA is TGTGCCAGCAGTTCCTGGACAGGGGGTTTCAATGAGCAGTTCTTC. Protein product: CASSSWTGGFNEQFF.

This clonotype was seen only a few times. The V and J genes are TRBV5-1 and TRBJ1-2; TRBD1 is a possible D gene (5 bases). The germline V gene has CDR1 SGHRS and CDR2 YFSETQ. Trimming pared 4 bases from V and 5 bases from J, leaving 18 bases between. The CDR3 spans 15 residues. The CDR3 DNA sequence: TGCGCCAGCAGCCCCGCGGGGGACCCAACTTATGGCTACACCTTC. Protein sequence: CASSPAGDPTYGYTF.

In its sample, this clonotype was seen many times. CDR3 sequence (DNA): TGTGCCAGCAGTACGAGGGTAGGGTACACTGAAGCTTTCTTT. This translates into CASSTRVGYTEAFF. The rearrangement links TRBV12-3 or TRBV12-4 to TRBJ1-1; D is undetermined. This CDR3 is 14 amino acids long. Trimming took 5 bases from V and 3 from J, leaving 13 bases between them.

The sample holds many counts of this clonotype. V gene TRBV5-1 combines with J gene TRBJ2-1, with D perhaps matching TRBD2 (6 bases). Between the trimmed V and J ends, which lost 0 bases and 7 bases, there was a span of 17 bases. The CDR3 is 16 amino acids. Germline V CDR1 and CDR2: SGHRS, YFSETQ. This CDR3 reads CASSLDVAGSGNEQFF. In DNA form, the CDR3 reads TGCGCCAGCAGCTTGGATGTGGCGGGGAGTGGGAATGAGCAGTTCTTC. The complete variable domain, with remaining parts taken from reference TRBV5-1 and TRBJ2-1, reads KAGVTQTPRYLIKTRGQQVTLSCSPISGHRSVSWYQQTPGQGLQFLFEYFSETQRNKGNFPGRFSGRQFSNSRSEMNVSTLELGDSALYLCASSLDVAGSGNEQFFGPGTRLTVL.

The CDR3 protein is CASSLGDRDGETQYF. For the CDR3, the DNA is TGTGCCAGCAGCTTGGGGGACAGGGATGGAGAGACCCAGTACTTC. The genes are TRBV5-4 and TRBJ2-5, with 9 bases lining up with TRBD1. Germline values: CDR1 SGHNT, CDR2 YYREEE (reference sequence). CDR3 size: 15 residues. Trimming at V came to 0 bases and at J to 4 bases, leaving 4 bases not matched to a gene.

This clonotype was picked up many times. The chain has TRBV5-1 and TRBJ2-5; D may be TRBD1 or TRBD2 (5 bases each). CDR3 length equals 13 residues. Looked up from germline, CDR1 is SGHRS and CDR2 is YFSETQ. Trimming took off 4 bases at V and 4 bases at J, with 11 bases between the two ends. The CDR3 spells CASSRTGPETQYF. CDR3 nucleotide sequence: TGCGCCAGCAGCCGGACGGGGCCAGAGACCCAGTACTTC.

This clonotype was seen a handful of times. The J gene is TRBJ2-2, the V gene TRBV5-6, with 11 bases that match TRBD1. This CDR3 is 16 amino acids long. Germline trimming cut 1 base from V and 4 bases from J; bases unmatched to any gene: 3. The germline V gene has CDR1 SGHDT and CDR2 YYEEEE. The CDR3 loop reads CASSLPGTGGTGELFF. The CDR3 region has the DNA TGTGCCAGCAGCTTGCCCGGGACAGGGGGCACCGGGGAGCTGTTTTTT.

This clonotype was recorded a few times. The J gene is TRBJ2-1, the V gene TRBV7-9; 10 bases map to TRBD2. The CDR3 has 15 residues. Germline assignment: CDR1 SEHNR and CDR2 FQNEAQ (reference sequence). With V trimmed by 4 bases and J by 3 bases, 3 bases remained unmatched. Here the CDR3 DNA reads TGTGCCAGCAGCTCTAGCGGGGGAAACTACAATGAGCAGTTCTTC. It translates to CASSSSGGNYNEQFF.

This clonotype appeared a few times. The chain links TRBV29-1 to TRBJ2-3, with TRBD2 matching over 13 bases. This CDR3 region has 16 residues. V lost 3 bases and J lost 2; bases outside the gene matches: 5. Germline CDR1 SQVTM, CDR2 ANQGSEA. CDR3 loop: CSVDWGLAGYTDTQYF. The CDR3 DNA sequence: TGCAGCGTTGACTGGGGACTAGCGGGGTACACAGATACGCAGTATTTT.

The CDR3 DNA sequence: TGTGCCAGCAGAGGGTTTAGTTGGTACAACCTCACTGAAGCTTTCTTT. This encodes CASRGFSWYNLTEAFF. The rearrangement uses TRBV6-4 and TRBJ1-1; D is unclear. V was clipped by 6 bases and J by 4 bases, with 21 bases between them. The CDR3 is 16 amino acids. Looked up from germline, CDR1 is MRHNA and CDR2 is SNTAGT.

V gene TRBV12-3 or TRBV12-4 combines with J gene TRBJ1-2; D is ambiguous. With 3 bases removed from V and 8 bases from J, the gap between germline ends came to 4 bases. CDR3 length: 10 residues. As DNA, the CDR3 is TGTGCCAGCAGTTTCGGCGGCTACACCTTC. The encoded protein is CASSFGGYTF.

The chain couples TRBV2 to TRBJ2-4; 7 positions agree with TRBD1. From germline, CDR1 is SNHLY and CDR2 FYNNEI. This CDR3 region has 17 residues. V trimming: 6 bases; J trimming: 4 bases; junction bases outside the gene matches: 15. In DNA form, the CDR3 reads TGTGCCAGCAGAAGGGGGAGCCTCCGGGACAGAAAAAACATTCAGTACTTC. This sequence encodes CASRRGSLRDRKNIQYF.

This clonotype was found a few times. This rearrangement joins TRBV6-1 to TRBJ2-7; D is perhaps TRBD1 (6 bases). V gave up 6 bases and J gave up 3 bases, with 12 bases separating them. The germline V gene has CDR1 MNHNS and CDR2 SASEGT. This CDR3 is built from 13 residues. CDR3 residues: CASRGQLLYEQYF. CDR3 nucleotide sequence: TGTGCCAGCAGGGGACAACTACTCTACGAGCAGTACTTC.

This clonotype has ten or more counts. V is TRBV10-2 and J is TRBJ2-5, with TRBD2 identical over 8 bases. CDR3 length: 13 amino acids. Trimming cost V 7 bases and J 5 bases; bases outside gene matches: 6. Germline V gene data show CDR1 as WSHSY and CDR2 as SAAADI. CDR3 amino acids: CASKVGGAETQYF. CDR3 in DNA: TGCGCCAGCAAAGTCGGGGGGGCGGAGACCCAGTACTTC.

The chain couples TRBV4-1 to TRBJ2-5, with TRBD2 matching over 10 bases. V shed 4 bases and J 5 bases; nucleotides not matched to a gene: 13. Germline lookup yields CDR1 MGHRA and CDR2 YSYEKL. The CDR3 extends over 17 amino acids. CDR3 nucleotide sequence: TGCGCCAGCAGCCCCCCCTCCGGAGCGGGGGGGCAGGAGACCCAGTACTTC. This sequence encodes CASSPPSGAGGQETQYF.

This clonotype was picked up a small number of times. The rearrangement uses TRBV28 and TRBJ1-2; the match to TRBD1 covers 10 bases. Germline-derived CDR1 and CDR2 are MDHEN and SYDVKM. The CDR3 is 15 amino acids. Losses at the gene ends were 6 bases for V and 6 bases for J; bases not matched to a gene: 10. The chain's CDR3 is CASRSRTGGLDGYTF. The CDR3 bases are TGTGCCAGCAGATCGAGGACAGGGGGTTTGGATGGCTACACCTTC.

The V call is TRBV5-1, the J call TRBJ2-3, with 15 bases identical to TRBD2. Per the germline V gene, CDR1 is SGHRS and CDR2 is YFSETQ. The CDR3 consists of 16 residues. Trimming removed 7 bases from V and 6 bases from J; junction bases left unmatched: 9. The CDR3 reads CASSGLAGGIRDTQYF. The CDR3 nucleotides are TGCGCCAGCTCGGGACTAGCGGGGGGTATACGGGATACGCAGTATTTT.

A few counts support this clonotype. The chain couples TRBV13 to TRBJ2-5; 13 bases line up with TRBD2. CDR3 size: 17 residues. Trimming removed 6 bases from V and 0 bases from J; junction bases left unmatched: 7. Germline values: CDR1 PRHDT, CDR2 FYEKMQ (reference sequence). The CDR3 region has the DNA TGTGCCAGCAGTTTGGCGGGACTAGCGGGAAACCAAGAGACCCAGTACTTC. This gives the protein CASSLAGLAGNQETQYF.

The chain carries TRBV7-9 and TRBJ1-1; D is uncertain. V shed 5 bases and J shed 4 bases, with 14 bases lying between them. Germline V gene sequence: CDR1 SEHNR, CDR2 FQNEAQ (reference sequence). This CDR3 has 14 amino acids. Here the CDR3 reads CASSQKGMVTEAFF. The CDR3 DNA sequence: TGTGCCAGCAGCCAGAAGGGCATGGTCACTGAAGCTTTCTTT.

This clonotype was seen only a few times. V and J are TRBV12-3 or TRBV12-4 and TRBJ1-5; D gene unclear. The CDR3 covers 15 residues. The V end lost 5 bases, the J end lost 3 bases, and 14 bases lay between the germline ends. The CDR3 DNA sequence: TGTGCCAGCAGTCCCACCAGGCGGATCAATCAGCCCCAGCATTTT. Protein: CASSPTRRINQPQHF.

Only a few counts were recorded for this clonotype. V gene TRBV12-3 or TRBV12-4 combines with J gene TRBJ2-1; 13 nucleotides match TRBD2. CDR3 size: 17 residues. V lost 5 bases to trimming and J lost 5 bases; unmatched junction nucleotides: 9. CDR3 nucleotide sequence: TGTGCCAGCAGTGGGCGACTAGCGGGGGGCCTGGACAATGAGCAGTTCTTC. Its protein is CASSGRLAGGLDNEQFF.

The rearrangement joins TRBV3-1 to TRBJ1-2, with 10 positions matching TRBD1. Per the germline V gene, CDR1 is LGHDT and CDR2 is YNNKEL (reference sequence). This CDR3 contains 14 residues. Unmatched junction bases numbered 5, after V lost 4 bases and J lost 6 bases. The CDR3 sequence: CASSPRTGGHGYTF. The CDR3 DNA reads TGTGCCAGCAGCCCAAGGACAGGGGGACATGGCTACACCTTC.

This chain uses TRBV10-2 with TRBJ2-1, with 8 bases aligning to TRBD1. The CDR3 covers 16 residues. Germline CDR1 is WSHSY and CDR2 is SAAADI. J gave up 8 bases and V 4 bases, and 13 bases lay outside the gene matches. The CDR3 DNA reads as TGCGCCAGCAGTGGGGCCCCGGGACAGGCCGACTATGAGCAGTTCTTC. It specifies CASSGAPGQADYEQFF.

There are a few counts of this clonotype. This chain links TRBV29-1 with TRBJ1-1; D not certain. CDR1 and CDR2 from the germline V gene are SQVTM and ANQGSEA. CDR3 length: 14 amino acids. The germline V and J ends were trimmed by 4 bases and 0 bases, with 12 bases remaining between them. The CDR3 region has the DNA TGCAGCGTTGTAAAAACGGTTGTGAACACTGAAGCTTTCTTT. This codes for CSVVKTVVNTEAFF.

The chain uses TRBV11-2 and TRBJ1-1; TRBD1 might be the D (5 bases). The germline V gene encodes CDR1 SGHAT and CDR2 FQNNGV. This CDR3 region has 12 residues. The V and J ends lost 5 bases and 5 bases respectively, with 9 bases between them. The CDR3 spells CASSDDRTEAFF. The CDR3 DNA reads TGTGCCAGCAGCGATGACAGAACTGAAGCTTTCTTT.

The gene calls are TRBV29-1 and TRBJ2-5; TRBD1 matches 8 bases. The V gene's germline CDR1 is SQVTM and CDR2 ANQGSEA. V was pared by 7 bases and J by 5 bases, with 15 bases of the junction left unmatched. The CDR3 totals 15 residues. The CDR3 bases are TGCAGCGCGGGGCGCGAAGGGGGACAGGTCGAGACCCAGTACTTC. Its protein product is CSAGREGGQVETQYF. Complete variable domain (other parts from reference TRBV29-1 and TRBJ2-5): SAVISQKPSRDICQRGTSLTIQCQVDSQVTMMFWYRQQPGQSLTLIATANQGSEATYESGFVIDKFPISRPNLTFSTLTVSNMSPEDSSIYLCSAGREGGQVETQYFGPGTRLLVL.